A selection of T cell receptor beta chains follows, all from one sample in a study of T cell responses to AZD1222 COVID-19 vaccine. Sequenced by immunoSEQ multiplex PCR; TCRdb stores in-frame clones only, minus some. The data show 99,000 or so clones, with 88% seen just once and 7% to 10% held by the top ten. The sample in question was peripheral blood, obtained on day 0 of AZD1222 vaccination. These receptors came from an adult in good health. Both conserved end residues are part of each CDR3. Each record gives: J gene, D gene, clone size, V gene, CDR3 protein, CDR3 DNA. A D gene is named only where the DNA matches it firmly. Clone size is shown for a subset of rows, as once, few, many or a class of expanded clone.

j_gene: TRBJ1-2
d_gene: .
abundance: .
v_gene: TRBV11-1
CDR3aa: CASSNLQGGNYGYTF
CDR3nt: TGTGCCAGCAGCAATCTACAGGGAGGGAACTATGGCTACACCTTC

j_gene: TRBJ2-2
d_gene: TRBD1
abundance: .
v_gene: TRBV5-6
CDR3aa: CASSGGQGGSTGELFF
CDR3nt: TGTGCCAGCAGCGGAGGACAGGGGGGGAGCACCGGGGAGCTGTTTTTT

j_gene: TRBJ1-3
d_gene: .
abundance: .
v_gene: TRBV5-1
CDR3aa: CASSLGAAASGNTIYF
CDR3nt: TGCGCCAGCAGCTTGGGCGCGGCGGCCTCTGGAAACACCATATATTTT

j_gene: TRBJ2-7
d_gene: TRBD2
abundance: once
v_gene: TRBV5-4
CDR3aa: CASSFSGNSYEQYF
CDR3nt: TGTGCCAGCAGCTTCAGCGGGAACTCCTACGAGCAGTACTTC

j_gene: TRBJ1-2
d_gene: TRBD1
abundance: .
v_gene: TRBV2
CDR3aa: CASSAGQGGGYTF
CDR3nt: TGTGCCAGCAGTGCGGGGCAGGGGGGAGGCTACACCTTC

j_gene: TRBJ1-5
d_gene: .
abundance: .
v_gene: TRBV7-8
CDR3aa: CASSYHSNQPQHF
CDR3nt: TGTGCCAGCAGCTACCATAGCAATCAGCCCCAGCATTTT

j_gene: TRBJ2-1
d_gene: TRBD2
abundance: .
v_gene: TRBV28
CDR3aa: CASSSGTSGRAVDEQFF
CDR3nt: TGTGCCAGCAGTTCGGGGACTAGCGGGAGGGCCGTGGATGAGCAGTTCTTC

j_gene: TRBJ2-7
d_gene: .
abundance: .
v_gene: TRBV19
CDR3aa: CASTRDGSYEQYF
CDR3nt: TGTGCCAGTACCCGGGACGGATCCTACGAGCAGTACTTC

j_gene: TRBJ1-4
d_gene: TRBD1
abundance: .
v_gene: TRBV2
CDR3aa: CASSEAQQGGVNEKLFF
CDR3nt: TGTGCCAGCAGTGAGGCTCAACAGGGGGGGGTTAATGAAAAACTGTTTTTT

j_gene: TRBJ2-7
d_gene: .
abundance: .
v_gene: TRBV19
CDR3aa: CASSISGGTFHEQYF
CDR3nt: TGTGCCAGTAGTATAAGTGGGGGGACTTTCCACGAGCAGTACTTC

j_gene: TRBJ1-2
d_gene: .
abundance: .
v_gene: TRBV10-3
CDR3aa: CAISARSENYGYTF
CDR3nt: TGTGCCATCAGTGCTCGGTCAGAGAACTATGGCTACACCTTC

j_gene: TRBJ2-2
d_gene: TRBD1
abundance: .
v_gene: TRBV10-3
CDR3aa: CAISESGQGMRPGELFF
CDR3nt: TGTGCCATCAGTGAATCGGGACAGGGGATGAGACCCGGGGAGCTGTTTTTT

j_gene: TRBJ2-5
d_gene: .
abundance: .
v_gene: TRBV9
CDR3aa: CASSVATGGATQYF
CDR3nt: TGTGCCAGCAGCGTAGCTACCGGGGGAGCGACCCAGTACTTC

j_gene: TRBJ2-2
d_gene: .
abundance: .
v_gene: TRBV6-5
CDR3aa: CASSYRTQPGTGELFF
CDR3nt: TGTGCCAGCAGTTACCGGACACAACCGGGCACCGGGGAGCTGTTTTTT

j_gene: TRBJ2-3
d_gene: TRBD2
abundance: .
v_gene: TRBV6-5
CDR3aa: CAGGASGNQLDTQYF
CDR3nt: TGTGCCGGAGGGGCTAGCGGGAACCAGCTGGATACGCAGTATTTT

j_gene: TRBJ2-7
d_gene: .
abundance: .
v_gene: TRBV3-1/TRBV3-2
CDR3aa: CASSQVTRLARDSRPGLVYEQYF
CDR3nt: TGTGCCAGCAGCCAAGTAACCCGACTAGCGCGGGACAGCCGCCCAGGTCTCGTCTACGAGCAGTACTTC

j_gene: TRBJ2-7
d_gene: TRBD2
abundance: .
v_gene: TRBV9
CDR3aa: CASSVALAGDYEQYF
CDR3nt: TGTGCCAGCAGCGTAGCCCTAGCGGGGGACTACGAGCAGTACTTC

j_gene: TRBJ2-3
d_gene: .
abundance: .
v_gene: TRBV7-9
CDR3aa: CASSSPGSTTDTQYF
CDR3nt: TGTGCCAGCAGCTCTCCCGGGTCTACGACAGATACGCAGTATTTT

j_gene: TRBJ2-7
d_gene: TRBD2
abundance: .
v_gene: TRBV7-9
CDR3aa: CASSPGTSGGLEQYF
CDR3nt: TGTGCCAGCAGCCCAGGGACTAGCGGGGGTCTGGAGCAGTACTTC

j_gene: TRBJ2-7
d_gene: .
abundance: .
v_gene: TRBV28
CDR3aa: CASSPHTPPYYEQYF
CDR3nt: TGTGCCAGCAGTCCTCATACCCCGCCCTACTACGAGCAGTACTTC

j_gene: TRBJ2-1
d_gene: TRBD1
abundance: .
v_gene: TRBV5-1
CDR3aa: CASSPTGGEQFF
CDR3nt: TGCGCCAGCAGTCCCACAGGGGGTGAGCAGTTCTTC

j_gene: TRBJ1-1
d_gene: .
abundance: .
v_gene: TRBV5-1
CDR3aa: CASSLEHLNTEAFF
CDR3nt: TGCGCCAGCAGCTTGGAGCATTTGAACACTGAAGCTTTCTTT

j_gene: TRBJ1-4
d_gene: .
abundance: .
v_gene: TRBV2
CDR3aa: CATRWQGELFF
CDR3nt: TGTGCCACCAGGTGGCAGGGCGAACTGTTTTTT

j_gene: TRBJ2-1
d_gene: .
abundance: .
v_gene: TRBV27
CDR3aa: CASSLSGGYNEQFF
CDR3nt: TGTGCCAGCAGTTTATCAGGGGGTTACAATGAGCAGTTCTTC

j_gene: TRBJ1-5
d_gene: .
abundance: once
v_gene: TRBV30
CDR3aa: CAWSVPGGNQPQHF
CDR3nt: TGTGCCTGGAGTGTACCGGGGGGCAATCAGCCCCAGCATTTT

j_gene: TRBJ2-7
d_gene: .
abundance: .
v_gene: TRBV19
CDR3aa: CASSIGARGQVEQYF
CDR3nt: TGTGCCAGTAGTATTGGGGCGAGGGGACAAGTCGAGCAGTACTTC

j_gene: TRBJ2-7
d_gene: TRBD1
abundance: .
v_gene: TRBV2
CDR3aa: CASMGTARDEQYF
CDR3nt: TGTGCCAGCATGGGGACAGCGCGCGACGAGCAGTACTTC

j_gene: TRBJ2-1
d_gene: .
abundance: .
v_gene: TRBV11-2
CDR3aa: CASSLGSSYNEQFF
CDR3nt: TGTGCCAGCAGCTTAGGTTCTTCCTACAATGAGCAGTTCTTC

j_gene: TRBJ1-6
d_gene: TRBD1
abundance: .
v_gene: TRBV12-3/TRBV12-4
CDR3aa: CASSAQGRSPLHF
CDR3nt: TGTGCCAGCAGTGCACAGGGGAGATCACCCCTCCACTTT

j_gene: TRBJ2-1
d_gene: .
abundance: .
v_gene: TRBV27
CDR3aa: CASRGPTSYNEQFF
CDR3nt: TGTGCCAGCCGCGGCCCGACTAGCTACAATGAGCAGTTCTTC

j_gene: TRBJ2-1
d_gene: TRBD1
abundance: .
v_gene: TRBV28
CDR3aa: CASNTAGTGSNEQFF
CDR3nt: TGTGCCAGCAATACCGCCGGGACAGGGAGCAATGAGCAGTTCTTC

j_gene: TRBJ1-5
d_gene: .
abundance: once
v_gene: TRBV28
CDR3aa: CASSLQGGRGQPQHF
CDR3nt: TGTGCCAGCAGCCTCCAAGGGGGGAGGGGTCAGCCCCAGCATTTT

j_gene: TRBJ1-2
d_gene: .
abundance: .
v_gene: TRBV7-2
CDR3aa: CASSLNRDTGYTF
CDR3nt: TGTGCCAGCAGCTTAAACAGGGATACTGGCTACACCTTC

j_gene: TRBJ2-7
d_gene: .
abundance: .
v_gene: TRBV27
CDR3aa: CASSLGGKYEQYF
CDR3nt: TGTGCCAGCAGTTTAGGCGGGAAGTACGAGCAGTACTTC

j_gene: TRBJ1-5
d_gene: .
abundance: .
v_gene: TRBV6-7
CDR3aa: CASSYITGKSPQHF
CDR3nt: TGTGCCAGCAGTTACATCACAGGCAAATCGCCCCAGCATTTT

j_gene: TRBJ1-3
d_gene: .
abundance: .
v_gene: TRBV18
CDR3aa: CASSPPGLAGNTIYF
CDR3nt: TGTGCCAGCTCACCTCCGGGTTTGGCTGGAAACACCATATATTTT

j_gene: TRBJ2-7
d_gene: TRBD1
abundance: .
v_gene: TRBV30
CDR3aa: CAWSGTGPYEQYF
CDR3nt: TGTGCCTGGAGTGGGACAGGGCCTTACGAGCAGTACTTC

j_gene: TRBJ1-6
d_gene: .
abundance: .
v_gene: TRBV2
CDR3aa: CASSSQSGSPLHF
CDR3nt: TGTGCCAGCAGTTCCCAGTCGGGTTCACCCCTCCACTTT

j_gene: TRBJ1-5
d_gene: .
abundance: .
v_gene: TRBV19
CDR3aa: CASSQGGQPQHF
CDR3nt: TGTGCCAGCTCACAGGGAGGCCAGCCCCAGCATTTT

j_gene: TRBJ2-1
d_gene: TRBD2
abundance: .
v_gene: TRBV9
CDR3aa: CASSVAGTSGIHNEQFF
CDR3nt: TGTGCCAGCAGCGTAGCTGGGACTAGCGGGATCCACAATGAGCAGTTCTTC

j_gene: TRBJ1-3
d_gene: .
abundance: .
v_gene: TRBV7-2
CDR3aa: CASSLLVSGNTIYF
CDR3nt: TGTGCCAGCAGCTTACTCGTCTCTGGAAACACCATATATTTT

j_gene: TRBJ2-1
d_gene: TRBD2
abundance: few
v_gene: TRBV7-8
CDR3aa: CASEREATSSYNEQFF
CDR3nt: TGTGCCAGCGAGCGGGAGGCCACCAGCTCCTACAATGAGCAGTTCTTC

j_gene: TRBJ1-1
d_gene: .
abundance: .
v_gene: TRBV5-1
CDR3aa: CASSPDRSRTEAFF
CDR3nt: TGCGCCAGCAGCCCAGACAGAAGTCGGACTGAAGCTTTCTTT

j_gene: TRBJ1-5
d_gene: .
abundance: few
v_gene: TRBV15
CDR3aa: CATSRDLGDYSNQPQHF
CDR3nt: TGTGCCACCAGCAGAGATCTAGGAGATTATAGCAATCAGCCCCAGCATTTT

j_gene: TRBJ2-3
d_gene: .
abundance: .
v_gene: TRBV10-1
CDR3aa: CASSDYRRATQYF
CDR3nt: TGCGCCAGCAGTGATTATCGAAGGGCTACGCAGTATTTT

j_gene: TRBJ1-6
d_gene: .
abundance: few
v_gene: TRBV30
CDR3aa: CAWSVVQNSPLHF
CDR3nt: TGTGCCTGGAGTGTAGTCCAGAATTCACCCCTCCACTTT

j_gene: TRBJ1-4
d_gene: TRBD1
abundance: .
v_gene: TRBV6-5
CDR3aa: CASSPAGTGQEKLFF
CDR3nt: TGTGCCAGCAGCCCGGCCGGGACAGGGCAAGAAAAACTGTTTTTT

j_gene: TRBJ2-5
d_gene: TRBD2
abundance: .
v_gene: TRBV6-2/TRBV6-3
CDR3aa: CASSYLLKKGLAVLGETQYF
CDR3nt: TGTGCCAGCAGTTACTTACTCAAGAAGGGACTAGCAGTCTTGGGGGAGACCCAGTACTTC

j_gene: TRBJ1-5
d_gene: .
abundance: .
v_gene: TRBV12-3/TRBV12-4
CDR3aa: CASSLLGQPQHF
CDR3nt: TGTGCCAGCAGTTTATTGGGGCAGCCCCAGCATTTT

j_gene: TRBJ1-5
d_gene: .
abundance: .
v_gene: TRBV11-2
CDR3aa: CASSFRQNQPQHF
CDR3nt: TGTGCCAGCAGCTTCCGACAGAATCAGCCCCAGCATTTT

j_gene: TRBJ2-1
d_gene: TRBD2
abundance: .
v_gene: TRBV4-2
CDR3aa: CASSQDKSGNNEQFF
CDR3nt: TGTGCCAGCAGCCAAGATAAAAGCGGGAACAATGAGCAGTTCTTC

j_gene: TRBJ1-1
d_gene: .
abundance: .
v_gene: TRBV7-9
CDR3aa: CASSSTGPSGQFF
CDR3nt: TGTGCCAGCAGCTCCACAGGGCCCAGCGGGCAATTCTTT

j_gene: TRBJ1-1
d_gene: .
abundance: .
v_gene: TRBV19
CDR3aa: CASSMIQANTEAFF
CDR3nt: TGTGCCAGTAGTATGATCCAGGCGAACACTGAAGCTTTCTTT

j_gene: TRBJ2-5
d_gene: TRBD2
abundance: .
v_gene: TRBV3-1/TRBV3-2
CDR3aa: CASSQAGAGAGDGTQYF
CDR3nt: TGTGCCAGCAGCCAAGCCGGGGCTGGAGCGGGAGACGGGACCCAGTACTTC